Only one count was recorded for the clone carrying this TCR beta chain. This sample was taken from a study of blood T cell repertoires in COVID-19. Study-level background: Sources were T cells, B-cell-depleted T cells, or PBMCs; the material itself was cDNA or gDNA.

The repertoire was sequenced with immunoSEQ multiplex PCR; TCRdb's copy has only in-frame clones and lacks some. The data contain roughly 120,000 clones, around nine tenths of them singletons. Germline V gene sequence: CDR1 SGDLS, CDR2 YYNGEE. CDR3 size: 18 residues. V was pared by 0 bases and J by 4 bases, with 10 bases of the junction left unmatched. The sequenced sample was peripheral blood. The chain combines TRBV9 with TRBJ2-5; 12 positions agree with TRBD2. This receptor was identified in a man aged 50-59 years with active COVID-19. CDR3 loop: CASSVGSSGRGIGETQYF. The CDR3 DNA reads TGTGCCAGCAGCGTAGGGTCTAGCGGGAGGGGGATTGGAGAGACCCAGTACTTC.